Following are 14 T cell receptor beta chains from one sample sequenced in a study of read filtering for tumor transcriptome and immune sequencing. This library used roughly 400 ng RNA and molecular barcoded adaptors spanning alpha/delta and beta/gamma chains. In TCRdb, the reads were re-called with MiXCR into one record per CDR3 protein. The profile covers 50,000 or so distinct CDR3 sequences, with approximately 18% appearing a single time and 15% taken by the ten largest. The sequenced material came from a population of CD138-negative cells sorted from bone marrow. The receptor set was obtained from a donor at least 40 years old with multiple myeloma.

In the case of this clonotype: Because it lacks the conserved phenylalanine or tryptophan at the end, this CDR3 is likely a read error. The V and J genes are TRBV7-6 and TRBJ2-1; no clear D. Germline loops: CDR1 SGHVS, CDR2 FNYEAQ. CDR3 length: 14 amino acids. The CDR3 region is CASSLGLAGNEQFS. The CDR3 nucleotides are TGTGCTAGCAGCTTGGGTCTGGCTGGTAATGAGCAGTTCTCC.

This clonotype was observed at least ten times. The gene calls are TRBV6-4 and TRBJ1-1; D remains unclear. The V and J ends lost 0 bases and 1 base respectively, with 6 bases between them. CDR3 length equals 14 residues. Germline V CDR1 and CDR2: MRHNA, SNTAGT. DNA of the CDR3: TGTGCCAGCAGTGACTCTTGGGGGAACACTGAAGCTTTCTTT. Protein product: CASSDSWGNTEAFF.

This clonotype was counted at least ten times. V and J are TRBV18 and TRBJ2-7, with 10 bases fitting TRBD2. CDR1 is KGHSH and CDR2 is LQKENI in the germline V gene. V lost 3 bases, J lost 2 bases, and 4 bases stayed unmatched. The CDR3 sequence is 15 residues long. This CDR3 is CASSPGTSAAYEQYF. The CDR3 nucleotides read TGTGCCAGCTCACCCGGGACTAGCGCCGCCTACGAGCAGTACTTC. The whole variable domain, remainder taken from reference TRBV18 and TRBJ2-7, is NAGVMQNPRHLVRRRGQEARLRCSPMKGHSHVYWYRQLPEEGLKFMVYLQKENIIDESGMPKERFSAEFPKEGPSILRIQQVVRGDSAAYFCASSPGTSAAYEQYFGPGTRLTVT.

This clonotype was observed at least ten times. The chain uses TRBV7-8 and TRBJ2-5; TRBD2 is a possible D gene (5 bases). Trimming stripped 5 bases from V and 10 bases from J, with 23 bases between. The germline CDR1 and CDR2 sequences are SGHVS and FQNEAQ. The CDR3 is 15 residues long. The DNA for the CDR3 is TGTGCCAGCAGCCTCCGTGACGGGGTTGCGTGGAGCCAGTACTTC. It encodes CASSLRDGVAWSQYF.

This clonotype was detected many times. The genes are TRBV12-3 or TRBV12-4 and TRBJ2-1; 9 bases are shared with TRBD2. V trimming: 5 bases; J trimming: 0 bases; junction bases outside the gene matches: 5. The CDR3 consists of 16 residues. The DNA of the CDR3 is TGTGCCAGCAGTAAGCTAGCGGGATTCTCCTACAATGAGCAGTTCTTC. Residues: CASSKLAGFSYNEQFF.

In its sample, this clonotype was seen many times. The rearrangement uses TRBV6-1 and TRBJ2-5; TRBD1 aligns across 7 bases. Losses at the gene ends were 5 bases for V and 2 bases for J; bases not matched to a gene: 8. The CDR3 is made up of 15 amino acids. The germline V gene encodes CDR1 MNHNS and CDR2 SASEGT. CDR3 sequence reads: CASSSVRGSQETQYF. The DNA for the CDR3 is TGTGCCAGCAGTTCGGTCAGGGGGTCACAAGAGACCCAGTACTTC.

This clonotype was picked up a small number of times. This sequence joins TRBV6-1 and TRBJ1-5; D ambiguous. Germline loops: CDR1 MNHNS, CDR2 SASEGT. The CDR3 has 14 amino acids. Trimming removed 3 bases from V and 1 base from J, with 7 bases in between. The CDR3 DNA is TGTGCCAGCAGTGACTGGGCCAGCAATCAGCCCCAGCATTTT. Protein product: CASSDWASNQPQHF.

This clonotype was found many times. V usage is TRBV2 and J usage is TRBJ2-1; D not resolved. The CDR3 is made up of 12 amino acids. The germline V and J ends were trimmed by 9 bases and 5 bases, with 11 bases remaining between them. The germline gives CDR1 SNHLY, CDR2 FYNNEI. CDR3 in DNA: TGTGCCAGTTTGCTTCGCAACAATGAGCAGTTCTTC. This translates into CASLLRNNEQFF.

This clonotype appeared many times. The chain employs TRBV28 and TRBJ2-5; TRBD1 matches at 8 bases. J lost 3 bases, V lost 5 bases, and 11 bases had no gene match. Germline V gene lookup returns CDR1 MDHEN and CDR2 SYDVKM. The CDR3 is made up of 16 amino acids. CDR3: CASSPGTGRLKETQYF. CDR3 nucleotide sequence: TGTGCCAGCAGTCCCGGGACAGGACGTCTGAAAGAGACCCAGTACTTC.

In its sample, this clonotype was seen many times. V is TRBV5-3 and J is TRBJ2-3; possibly TRBD2 for D (6 bases). TRBV5-3 is placed among ORFs of uncertain function. CDR3 length: 15 amino acids. V lost 3 bases and J lost 3, with 14 bases in between. CDR3 in DNA: TGTGCCAGAAGCTCCGGGACTCGAAAGACAGATACGCAGTATTTT. Its protein is CARSSGTRKTDTQYF.

The table lists this clonotype with many counts. This chain connects TRBV20-1 to TRBJ1-2, with 8 bases identical to TRBD1. Unmatched junction bases numbered 6, after V lost 2 bases and J lost 7 bases. CDR3 size: 13 residues. Germline V gene sequence: CDR1 DFQATT, CDR2 SNEGSKA (reference sequence). This CDR3 is CSARTGTGPGYTF. The DNA of the CDR3 is TGCAGTGCTAGAACCGGGACAGGCCCTGGCTACACCTTC.

This clonotype has a count of ten or more. CDR3 protein: CASSPGRASSYEQYF. The CDR3 coding sequence is TGTGCCAGCAGCCCCGGGAGAGCTAGCAGTTACGAGCAGTACTTC. The chain has TRBV11-2 and TRBJ2-7; tentative D call: TRBD2 (6 bases). Germline V CDR1 and CDR2: SGHAT, FQNNGV. Trimming took off 5 bases at V and 4 bases at J, with 18 bases between the two ends. The CDR3 runs to 15 residues.

In this sample, this clonotype turned up many times. The genes are TRBV29-1 and TRBJ1-5, with TRBD1 matching 7 bases. The CDR3 consists of 13 residues. V gave up 4 bases and J gave up 5 bases; unmatched junction bases: 5. CDR1 is SQVTM, CDR2 ANQGSEA, per germline. The CDR3 here is CSVGQGVHQPQHF. The CDR3 DNA reads TGCAGCGTTGGACAGGGAGTACATCAGCCCCAGCATTTT.

At least ten counts were recorded for this clonotype. The rearrangement joins TRBV5-1 to TRBJ2-3; 11 bases match TRBD1. The J segment lost 2 bases and the V segment lost 4 bases, leaving 6 bases of the junction unmatched. From germline, CDR1 is SGHRS and CDR2 YFSETQ. CDR3 length: 16 amino acids. CDR3 amino acids: CASSRDRGRLTDTQYF. For the CDR3, the DNA is TGCGCCAGCAGCCGGGACAGGGGGAGACTCACAGATACGCAGTATTTT.